Below, 22 T cell receptor beta chains from the same sample are listed, as sequenced in a study of CD8+ T cells in alopecia areata. Stated treatment: oral pan-JAK inhibitor, 5-10 mg twice daily. Extraction of RNA preceded its reverse transcription into cDNA, which served as the sequencing template. The data were produced by immunoSEQ multiplex PCR, yet TCRdb's version contains in-frame clones alone and is incomplete. Of about 140,000 clones in the sample, roughly 52% were seen once. The sample in question was CD8+ T cells sorted from blood, obtained at week 4, from a patient treated with tofacitinib. These receptors originate from a human donor with alopecia areata.

The chain is built from TRBV5-1 and TRBJ2-5; TRBD1 aligns across 8 bases. This CDR3 is 13 amino acids long. Germline trimming cut 5 bases from V and 2 bases from J; bases unmatched to any gene: 2. Germline V gene lookup returns CDR1 SGHRS and CDR2 YFSETQ. The CDR3 DNA is TGCGCCAGCAGGAGGACAGGGCAAGAGACCCAGTACTTC. Translation: CASRRTGQETQYF.

V usage is TRBV5-6 and J usage is TRBJ1-1, with TRBD1 as a possible D gene (5 bases). This CDR3 has 17 residues. The germline V gene has CDR1 SGHDT and CDR2 YYEEEE. Deletions cut 1 base from V and 7 bases from J, with 23 bases between. CDR3 protein: CASSLWGLSGSEGEAFF. The CDR3 nucleotides are TGTGCCAGCAGCTTGTGGGGGTTGTCAGGATCCGAGGGTGAAGCTTTCTTT.

This clone has more than one count but fewer than ten. This chain connects TRBV11-2 to TRBJ2-7; D is possibly TRBD1 or TRBD2 (5 bases each). V lost 0 bases and J lost 2, with 8 bases in between. In germline, CDR1 is SGHAT, CDR2 FQNNGV. The CDR3 length is 14 residues. As DNA, the CDR3 is TGTGCCAGCAGCTTAGATCGGGGCACCTACGAGCAGTACTTC. Its translation: CASSLDRGTYEQYF. Filled out from reference TRBV11-2 and TRBJ2-7, the complete variable domain reads EAGVAQSPRYKIIEKRQSVAFWCNPISGHATLYWYQQILGQGPKLLIQFQNNGVVDDSQLPKDRFSAERLKGVDSTLKIQPAKLEDSAVYLCASSLDRGTYEQYFGPGTRLTVT.

V and J are TRBV6-5 and TRBJ2-1; D ambiguous. This CDR3 contains 16 residues. The V gene's germline CDR1 is MNHEY and CDR2 SVGAGI. The V end was cut by 3 bases, the J end by 2 bases, with 14 bases between. CDR3: CASSYSSVNPYNEQFF. CDR3 DNA: TGTGCCAGCAGTTATAGCTCGGTTAACCCCTACAATGAGCAGTTCTTC.

This chain connects TRBV9 to TRBJ2-7; the D is unclear. This CDR3 has 14 amino acids. Per the germline V gene, CDR1 is SGDLS and CDR2 is YYNGEE. Trimming stripped 1 base from V and 2 bases from J, with 10 bases between. The CDR3 nucleotides are TGTGCCAGCAGCGTAAAAGACCTACCCTACGAGCAGTACTTC. Translating it yields CASSVKDLPYEQYF.

This chain joins TRBV9 and TRBJ1-1; D uncertain. The CDR3 is made up of 13 amino acids. The germline V gene encodes CDR1 SGDLS and CDR2 YYNGEE. V lost 4 bases to trimming and J lost 1 base, with 8 bases between them. The CDR3 loop is CASSPGSNTEAFF. CDR3 DNA: TGTGCCAGCAGCCCAGGTTCGAACACTGAAGCTTTCTTT. The variable domain in full, with the rest retrieved from reference TRBV9 and TRBJ1-1, is DSGVTQTPKHLITATGQRVTLRCSPRSGDLSVYWYQQSLDQGLQFLIQYYNGEERAKGNILERFSAQQFPDLHSELNLSSLELGDSALYFCASSPGSNTEAFFGQGTRLTVV.

CDR3 DNA sequence: TGTGCCACCAGCAGAGAGGAGGGCAATCAGCCCCAGCATTTT. Translated: CATSREEGNQPQHF. The rearrangement joins TRBV15 to TRBJ1-5; D call uncertain. The ends were cut back, 0 bases at V and 2 bases at J, with 5 bases in the middle. Per germline, CDR1 LNHNV and CDR2 YYDKDF (reference sequence). The CDR3 is made up of 14 amino acids.

This clone was counted between two and nine times. This sequence joins TRBV6-5 and TRBJ2-1; a possible D gene is TRBD2 (6 bases). CDR1 is MNHEY, CDR2 SVGAGI, per germline. V lost 2 bases and J lost 7, with 15 bases in between. CDR3 length: 15 amino acids. CDR3 residues: CASSYVAAPGNEQFF. The CDR3, as DNA: TGTGCCAGCAGTTACGTAGCGGCGCCGGGGAATGAGCAGTTCTTC.

The CDR3 protein is CATSTRDSSKNIQYF. As DNA, the CDR3 is TGTGCCACCAGCACTAGGGACAGTTCCAAAAACATTCAGTACTTC. The chain is built from TRBV15 and TRBJ2-4, with 7 bases matching TRBD1. Looked up from germline, CDR1 is LNHNV and CDR2 is YYDKDF (reference sequence). V shed 4 bases and J 2 bases; nucleotides not matched to a gene: 5. This CDR3 region has 15 residues.

This clone was picked up a small number of times. The chain recombines TRBV4-1 with TRBJ2-7, with 8 positions matching TRBD2. The CDR3 runs to 17 residues. Germline assignment: CDR1 MGHRA and CDR2 YSYEKL. V shed 0 bases, J shed 1 base, and the junction held 8 bases outside the gene matches. The DNA of the CDR3 is TGCGCCAGCAGCCAAGATTCGGGCGGGGGGCCGTCCTACGAGCAGTACTTC. Translation: CASSQDSGGGPSYEQYF.

Comment on this clone: The sample carries other DNA sequences with the same CDR3. The gene calls are TRBV30 and TRBJ2-2; a weak D match, TRBD1 (5 bases). CDR3 length equals 13 residues. Germline V lookup: CDR1 GTSNPN, CDR2 SVGIG (reference sequence). Trimming shortened V by 0 bases and J by 8 bases, and 10 bases separated the two germline ends. CDR3 nucleotide sequence: TGTGCCTGGAGTGTACTCAGGGCTGGGGAGCTGTTTTTT. Its protein is CAWSVLRAGELFF.

This chain joins TRBV12-5 and TRBJ2-3; no definite D call. V was shortened by 6 bases and J by 3 bases, with 7 bases between the two germline ends. Germline V lookup: CDR1 LGHNT, CDR2 FRNRAP. The CDR3 totals 12 residues. Here the CDR3 reads CASGRPTDTQYF. As DNA, the CDR3 is TGTGCTAGTGGACGACCTACAGATACGCAGTATTTT.

The chain carries TRBV21-1 and TRBJ2-5; the table gives TRBD1 as D, unverified against the DNA. TRBV21-1 is marked as a pseudogene. The CDR3 totals 15 residues. The CDR3 nucleotides read TGTGCCAGCAGGGGGGCAGGGGCCTTCCAAGAGACCCAGTACTTC. Translated: CASRGAGAFQETQYF.

V gene TRBV25-1 combines with J gene TRBJ2-5; 8 bases are a match to TRBD2. This CDR3 comprises 14 residues. Germline V CDR1 and CDR2: MGHDK, SYGVNS. V dropped 7 bases and J dropped 2; count of bases not matched to a gene: 6. CDR3 DNA: TGTGCCAGCAACGGCGGGGGGACGCAAGAGACCCAGTACTTC. It codes for CASNGGGTQETQYF.

V usage is TRBV5-1 and J usage is TRBJ2-7, with D possibly matching TRBD1 (6 bases). This CDR3 has 15 residues. Germline V gene sequence: CDR1 SGHRS, CDR2 YFSETQ. V was pared by 0 bases and J by 2 bases, with 12 bases between. CDR3 protein: CASSLGGQKAYEQYF. The CDR3 region has the DNA TGCGCCAGCAGCTTGGGTGGACAGAAGGCCTACGAGCAGTACTTC.

The rearrangement joins TRBV2 to TRBJ2-5; 13 nucleotides agree with TRBD2. The germline CDR1 and CDR2 sequences are SNHLY and FYNNEI. Trimming removed 5 bases from V and 5 bases from J; junction bases left unmatched: 8. CDR3 length: 16 amino acids. The DNA of the CDR3 is TGTGCCAGCAGTCAAGGAGGACTAGCGGGGGCGGAGACCCAGTACTTC. It specifies CASSQGGLAGAETQYF.

This clone showed up just a few times. This sequence joins TRBV25-1 and TRBJ2-7; 9 bases are a match to TRBD1. The germline V gene has CDR1 MGHDK and CDR2 SYGVNS. The CDR3 loop spans 13 amino acids. V shed 6 bases and J 7 bases; nucleotides not matched to a gene: 7. The CDR3 sequence is CASSGTGLGEQYF. The DNA for the CDR3 is TGTGCCAGCAGCGGGACAGGGCTGGGGGAGCAGTACTTC.

This clone was recorded a few times. The chain's CDR3 is CASSQDRGGYQPQHF. The CDR3 coding sequence is TGCGCCAGCAGCCAAGACAGGGGAGGTTATCAGCCCCAGCATTTT. The gene calls are TRBV4-3 and TRBJ1-5, with a weak D call TRBD1 (6 bases). This CDR3 contains 15 residues. Germline V gene data show CDR1 as LGHNA and CDR2 as YSLEER. V was shortened by 0 bases and J by 5 bases, with 11 bases between the two germline ends.

The chain couples TRBV7-2 to TRBJ2-2; D is uncertain. The germline V and J ends were trimmed by 1 base and 0 bases, with 9 bases remaining between them. This CDR3 comprises 16 residues. CDR1 is SGHTA, CDR2 FQGNSA, per germline. The CDR3 here is CASSLEQDANTGELFF. Here the CDR3 DNA reads TGTGCCAGCAGCTTAGAACAAGACGCGAACACCGGGGAGCTGTTTTTT.

V gene TRBV4-2 combines with J gene TRBJ2-3; 10 positions match TRBD2. The CDR3 covers 17 residues. V was clipped by 0 bases and J by 2 bases; unmatched bases: 5. The germline gives CDR1 LGHNA, CDR2 YNFKEQ. Here the CDR3 DNA reads TGTGCCAGCAGCCAAGAATCTAGCGGGGGCCTCACAGATACGCAGTATTTT. This sequence encodes CASSQESSGGLTDTQYF.

This chain links TRBV10-3 with TRBJ2-5; D is perhaps TRBD1 (5 bases). Trimming shortened V by 0 bases and J by 7 bases, and 15 bases separated the two germline ends. This CDR3 is 15 amino acids long. Germline CDR1 and CDR2: ENHRY and SYGVKD. CDR3 nucleotide sequence: TGTGCCATCAGTGAGTCAGGGGCCCGGAATTGGACCCAGTACTTC. Translated: CAISESGARNWTQYF.

In its sample, this clone was seen once. V is TRBV9 and J is TRBJ1-2; weak D call: TRBD1 (6 bases). Germline lookup yields CDR1 SGDLS and CDR2 YYNGEE. The CDR3 consists of 15 residues. Trimming cost V 0 bases and J 0 bases, with 9 bases left between them. CDR3 region: CASSVGQATNYGYTF. For the CDR3, the DNA is TGTGCCAGCAGCGTAGGACAGGCCACTAACTATGGCTACACCTTC.